The 27 T cell receptor beta chains in this list originate from one sample, sequenced in a study of identical twins. Via MiXCR, TCRdb re-called the 5' RACE reads, giving one row per CDR3 protein. The data hold more than 600,000 distinct CDR3 sequences, with 18% observed a single time. These sequences were also reported in another study, on T cells expressing NK-cell markers.

Sequencing input: PBMCs. These receptors were obtained from a woman aged 18-29 years in good health.

The sample holds a few counts of this clonotype. The chain has TRBV25-1 and TRBJ2-7; D remains unclear. The CDR3 length is 13 residues. The germline V gene encodes CDR1 MGHDK and CDR2 SYGVNS. V was pared by 3 bases and J by 2 bases, with 8 bases between. CDR3 DNA sequence: TGTGCCAGCAGTGATAGGTCAGCCTACGAGCAGTACTTC. Protein: CASSDRSAYEQYF.

V usage is TRBV5-6 and J usage is TRBJ1-6; D might be TRBD1 (5 bases). The CDR3 extends over 14 amino acids. The germline V gene encodes CDR1 SGHDT and CDR2 YYEEEE. The V gene lost 0 bases and the J gene lost 9 bases, with 10 bases spanning the gap. The chain's CDR3 is CASSLAAGLSPLHF. In DNA form, the CDR3 reads TGTGCCAGCAGCTTGGCGGCAGGGCTTTCACCCCTCCACTTT.

DNA of the CDR3: TGTGCCAGCAACCTGGGACTAGCGGGTACCGGGGAGCTGTTTTTT. Encoded protein: CASNLGLAGTGELFF. This chain joins TRBV12-3 or TRBV12-4 and TRBJ2-2, with TRBD2 matching 12 bases. Losses at the gene ends were 7 bases for V and 5 bases for J; bases not matched to a gene: 5. The CDR3 is made up of 15 amino acids.

The gene calls are TRBV14 and TRBJ2-3; D remains unclear. Between the trimmed V and J ends, which lost 1 base and 5 bases, there was a span of 13 bases. CDR3 size: 15 residues. CDR1 and CDR2 from the germline V gene are SGHDN and FVKESK. The CDR3 DNA sequence: TGTGCCAGCAGCCAAGTTGGTCGGACCAGAGATACGCAGTATTTT. Its translation: CASSQVGRTRDTQYF.

This clonotype has a handful of counts. This chain uses TRBV29-1 with TRBJ2-2; D perhaps matches TRBD2 (5 bases). Germline CDR1 is SQVTM and CDR2 is ANQGSEA. Trimming left V 5 bases short and J 3 bases short, with 13 bases between. This CDR3 spans 14 amino acids. Here the CDR3 DNA reads TGCAGCGTTTTTGGGAGTCGGGACACCGGGGAGCTGTTTTTT. Protein product: CSVFGSRDTGELFF.

The V gene is TRBV15, the J gene TRBJ1-6; D uncertain. Germline CDR1 is LNHNV and CDR2 is YYDKDF (reference sequence). The CDR3 loop spans 15 amino acids. V lost 8 bases to trimming and J lost 7 bases, with 18 bases between them. CDR3 amino acids: CATGGYRQSNSPLHF. The DNA of the CDR3 is TGTGCCACCGGAGGCTATCGACAATCAAATTCACCCCTCCACTTT.

J is TRBJ2-3 and V is TRBV10-3, with 9 bases aligning to TRBD2. Looked up from germline, CDR1 is ENHRY and CDR2 is SYGVKD. V was pared by 3 bases and J by 2 bases, with 15 bases of the junction left unmatched. The CDR3 spans 19 residues. CDR3 region: CAISEISIGLAGLTDTQYF. Here the CDR3 DNA reads TGTGCCATCAGTGAAATTTCTATAGGGCTAGCGGGGCTCACAGATACGCAGTATTTT.

This clonotype was detected only once. The chain joins TRBV15 to TRBJ2-3; 8 bases match TRBD2. CDR1 and CDR2 from the germline V gene are LNHNV and YYDKDF (reference sequence). J gave up 2 bases and V 3 bases, and 7 bases lay outside the gene matches. The CDR3 is 16 residues long. CDR3 protein: CATSSRTSRYTDTQYF. DNA of the CDR3: TGTGCCACCAGCAGCCGGACTAGCCGATACACAGATACGCAGTATTTT.

J is TRBJ2-7 and V is TRBV15; 7 bases line up with TRBD1. This CDR3 is 15 amino acids long. V lost 0 bases, J lost 2 bases, and 4 bases stayed unmatched. CDR1 is LNHNV, CDR2 YYDKDF, per germline (reference sequence). CDR3 loop: CATSREVGQTYEQYF. CDR3 sequence (DNA): TGTGCCACCAGCAGAGAGGTGGGACAGACCTACGAGCAGTACTTC.

The chain joins TRBV7-2 to TRBJ2-5; D could derive from TRBD1 or TRBD2 (5 bases each). CDR3 size: 14 residues. V was cut by 4 bases and J by 4 bases, with 13 bases left in between. The germline V gene has CDR1 SGHTA and CDR2 FQGNSA. The CDR3 coding sequence is TGTGCCAGCAGCTCGTTACAGGACTCAGAGACCCAGTACTTC. Translation gives CASSSLQDSETQYF.

This clonotype was recorded a few times. This chain connects TRBV20-1 to TRBJ1-2; D is possibly TRBD1 (6 bases). The ends were cut back, 3 bases at V and 4 bases at J, with 15 bases in the middle. This CDR3 has 14 amino acids. CDR1 and CDR2 (germline): DFQATT, SNEGSKA (reference sequence). The CDR3: CSASRTGLVYGYTF. CDR3 sequence (DNA): TGCAGTGCTAGCCGAACAGGGCTGGTCTATGGCTACACCTTC.

This clonotype was detected only a few times. This chain links TRBV6-5 with TRBJ1-2; possibly TRBD1 for D (5 bases). The germline V gene has CDR1 MNHEY and CDR2 SVGAGI. CDR3 length: 13 amino acids. V dropped 2 bases and J dropped 4 bases, with 8 bases sitting between them. CDR3 bases: TGTGCCAGCAGTTACGACAGCATCTATGGCTACACCTTC. Translated, it gives CASSYDSIYGYTF.

CDR3 residues: CASSYPARAYEQYF. The CDR3 nucleotides are TGTGCCAGCAGTTACCCAGCGAGAGCTTACGAGCAGTACTTC. The genes are TRBV6-5 and TRBJ2-7, with D uncertain. With 2 bases removed from V and 4 bases from J, the gap between germline ends came to 12 bases. The CDR3 runs to 14 residues. Germline CDR1 is MNHEY and CDR2 is SVGAGI.

This clonotype was observed a handful of times. This sequence joins TRBV12-3 or TRBV12-4 and TRBJ1-1; D unclear. With 7 bases removed from V and 0 bases from J, the gap between germline ends came to 12 bases. This CDR3 is built from 14 residues. CDR3 sequence (DNA): TGTGCCAGCAATCCGACACTCATGAACACTGAAGCTTTCTTT. The encoded protein is CASNPTLMNTEAFF.

This clonotype has more than one count but fewer than ten. The chain carries TRBV5-6 and TRBJ2-2; D is ambiguous. Germline CDR1 and CDR2: SGHDT and YYEEEE. The CDR3 spans 15 residues. The V end was cut by 4 bases, the J end by 2 bases, with 12 bases between. CDR3 sequence: CASSPSSRNTGELFF. CDR3 sequence (DNA): TGTGCCAGCAGCCCCAGCAGCCGAAACACCGGGGAGCTGTTTTTT.

The rearrangement links TRBV15 to TRBJ2-7, with a possible D match to TRBD2 (5 bases). CDR1 LNHNV and CDR2 YYDKDF come from the germline V gene (reference sequence). V was cut by 6 bases and J by 1 base, with 10 bases left in between. This CDR3 is 13 amino acids long. The chain's CDR3 is CATSRGGSYEQYF. The CDR3 DNA reads TGTGCCACCAGTCGAGGAGGTTCCTACGAGCAGTACTTC. Looking up the rest from reference TRBV15 and TRBJ2-7 gives the full variable domain: DAMVIQNPRYQVTQFGKPVTLSCSQTLNHNVMYWYQQKSSQAPKLLFHYYDKDFNNEADTPDNFQSRRPNTSFCFLDIRSPGLGDTAMYLCATSRGGSYEQYFGPGTRLTVT.

This clonotype was counted only a few times. The CDR3 sequence: CASSSGRTRIELFF. The CDR3 DNA reads TGTGCCAGCAGCTCGGGACGGACGCGGATAGAGCTGTTTTTT. The chain carries TRBV5-6 and TRBJ2-2; D tentatively fits TRBD1 or TRBD2 (5 bases each). CDR3 length equals 14 residues. The V gene's germline CDR1 is SGHDT and CDR2 YYEEEE. The V and J ends lost 3 bases and 11 bases respectively, with 17 bases between them.

This clonotype has a handful of counts. The genes are TRBV6-5 and TRBJ1-3; tentatively, D is TRBD1 (5 bases). Trimming shortened V by 4 bases and J by 3 bases, and 16 bases separated the two germline ends. The germline CDR1 and CDR2 sequences are MNHEY and SVGAGI. This CDR3 is built from 16 residues. The CDR3: CASSWDFRKVGNTIYF. The CDR3 DNA sequence: TGTGCCAGCAGTTGGGACTTCAGGAAAGTTGGAAACACCATATATTTT.

V gene TRBV6-1 combines with J gene TRBJ1-1; D uncertain. Looked up from germline, CDR1 is MNHNS and CDR2 is SASEGT. V was trimmed by 6 bases and J by 1 base, leaving 12 bases between them. This CDR3 comprises 14 residues. CDR3 sequence: CASRKLQANTEAFF. The DNA of the CDR3 is TGTGCCAGCAGGAAACTCCAGGCGAACACTGAAGCTTTCTTT.

This clonotype was seen at least ten times. The genes are TRBV6-2 or TRBV6-3 and TRBJ1-6, with 7 bases aligning to TRBD1. Germline assignment: CDR1 MNHEY and CDR2 SVGEGT. CDR3 size: 13 residues. V dropped 10 bases and J dropped 7; count of bases not matched to a gene: 7. The CDR3 here is CATDRDSNSPLHF. CDR3 nucleotide sequence: TGTGCCACAGACCGGGACAGCAATTCACCCCTCCACTTT.

This clonotype was seen more than once but under ten times. This chain uses TRBV10-1 with TRBJ1-2; unclear D gene. Trimming cost V 0 bases and J 5 bases, with 7 bases left between them. This CDR3 spans 13 amino acids. Germline V gene lookup returns CDR1 WNHNN and CDR2 SYGVQD (reference sequence). The CDR3 nucleotides are TGCGCCAGCAGTGAGTCTGTCCTTTATGGCTACACCTTC. Translation gives CASSESVLYGYTF.

This clonotype was observed a few times. V usage is TRBV20-1 and J usage is TRBJ1-1; D perhaps matches TRBD1 (5 bases). Germline lookup yields CDR1 DFQATT and CDR2 SNEGSKA (reference sequence). V lost 5 bases to trimming and J lost 5 bases, with 15 bases between them. This CDR3 has 13 amino acids. The CDR3, as DNA: TGCAGTGCTGAGGTTCCGGGGGGGACTGAAGCTTTCTTT. Translating it yields CSAEVPGGTEAFF.

The gene calls are TRBV18 and TRBJ1-2; no reliable D call. CDR3 length: 11 residues. Germline V gives CDR1 KGHSH, CDR2 LQKENI. V was trimmed by 3 bases and J by 7 bases, leaving 6 bases between them. CDR3 residues: CASSPQFGYTF. The DNA for the CDR3 is TGTGCCAGCTCACCCCAATTTGGCTACACCTTC.

This rearrangement joins TRBV7-2 to TRBJ2-1; a weak D match, TRBD1 (6 bases). There are 15 residues in the CDR3. Germline V gene data show CDR1 as SGHTA and CDR2 as FQGNSA. The V end lost 1 base, the J end lost 7 bases, and 14 bases lay between the germline ends. The CDR3 bases are TGTGCCAGCAGCTTAGAACAGGGAAGGGGGAATGAGCAGTTCTTC. It yields the protein CASSLEQGRGNEQFF.

This rearrangement joins TRBV7-9 to TRBJ1-1, with D unclear. V was trimmed by 4 bases and J by 8 bases, leaving 11 bases between them. Germline V gene sequence: CDR1 SEHNR, CDR2 FQNEAQ (reference sequence). The CDR3 spans 12 residues. The CDR3 DNA is TGTGCCAGCAGCTCCTTGGACCGGGAAGCTTTCTTT. Residues: CASSSLDREAFF. Drawing the rest from reference TRBV7-9 and TRBJ1-1, the complete variable domain is DTGVSQNPRHKITKRGQNVTFRCDPISEHNRLYWYRQTLGQGPEFLTYFQNEAQLEKSRLLSDRFSAERPKGSFSTLEIQRTEQGDSAMYLCASSSLDREAFFGQGTRLTVV.

This chain joins TRBV5-6 and TRBJ1-2; D is uncertain. Germline V gives CDR1 SGHDT, CDR2 YYEEEE. V lost 3 bases and J lost 7, with 13 bases in between. The CDR3 runs to 13 residues. CDR3 loop: CASSWGPQGGYTF. The CDR3 nucleotides are TGTGCCAGCAGCTGGGGTCCCCAAGGTGGCTACACCTTC.

This clonotype was counted between two and nine times. The chain carries TRBV20-1 and TRBJ2-3, with D possibly being TRBD2 (7 bases). V lost 5 bases to trimming and J lost 2 bases, with 14 bases between them. Germline assignment: CDR1 DFQATT and CDR2 SNEGSKA (reference sequence). This CDR3 contains 14 residues. The CDR3 loop is CSAPRGGVTDTQYF. The DNA of the CDR3 is TGCAGTGCTCCCCGAGGGGGGGTCACAGATACGCAGTATTTT.